This entry describes one TCR beta chain. Recruits, aged about 18 to 95 years, lived in approximately 26 US areas. The method was immunoSEQ multiplex PCR; TCRdb's version includes in-frame clones alone and lacks a portion of them. The profile shows 200,000 to 250,000 clones, 65% to 90% of them singletons. The data stem from a study of blood T cell repertoires in COVID-19. CDR3 size: 18 residues. V lost 1 base, J lost 5 bases, and 20 bases lay in between. CDR1 LGHNA and CDR2 YSLEER come from the germline V gene. V is TRBV4-3 and J is TRBJ2-2, with D perhaps TRBD2 (6 bases). The sequence was obtained from a man in his forties who had recovered from COVID-19. Sequencing was done on a sample of PBMCs or T cells enriched from blood (not recorded which). The CDR3 loop reads CASSQVASEYAGTGELFF. The CDR3 region has the DNA TGCGCCAGCAGCCAAGTAGCTAGCGAGTACGCTGGGACCGGGGAGCTGTTTTTT.